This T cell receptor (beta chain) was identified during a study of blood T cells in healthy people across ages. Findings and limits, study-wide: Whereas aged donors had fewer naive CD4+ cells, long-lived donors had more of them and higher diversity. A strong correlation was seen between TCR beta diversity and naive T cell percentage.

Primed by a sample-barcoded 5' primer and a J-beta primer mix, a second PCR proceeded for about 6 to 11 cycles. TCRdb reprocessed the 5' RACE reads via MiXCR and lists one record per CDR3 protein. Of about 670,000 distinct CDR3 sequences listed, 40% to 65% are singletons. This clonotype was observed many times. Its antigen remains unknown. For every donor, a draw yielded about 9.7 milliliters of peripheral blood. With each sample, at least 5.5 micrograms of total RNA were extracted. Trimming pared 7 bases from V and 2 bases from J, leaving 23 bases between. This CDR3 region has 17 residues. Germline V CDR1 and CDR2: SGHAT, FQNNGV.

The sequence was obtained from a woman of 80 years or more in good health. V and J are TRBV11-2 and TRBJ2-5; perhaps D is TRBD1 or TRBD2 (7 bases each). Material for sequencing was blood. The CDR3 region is CASTSLGGGWVQETQYF. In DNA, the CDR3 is TGTGCCAGCACCTCCCTGGGAGGGGGCTGGGTACAAGAGACCCAGTACTTC. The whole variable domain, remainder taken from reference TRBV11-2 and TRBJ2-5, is EAGVAQSPRYKIIEKRQSVAFWCNPISGHATLYWYQQILGQGPKLLIQFQNNGVVDDSQLPKDRFSAERLKGVDSTLKIQPAKLEDSAVYLCASTSLGGGWVQETQYFGPGTRLLVL.